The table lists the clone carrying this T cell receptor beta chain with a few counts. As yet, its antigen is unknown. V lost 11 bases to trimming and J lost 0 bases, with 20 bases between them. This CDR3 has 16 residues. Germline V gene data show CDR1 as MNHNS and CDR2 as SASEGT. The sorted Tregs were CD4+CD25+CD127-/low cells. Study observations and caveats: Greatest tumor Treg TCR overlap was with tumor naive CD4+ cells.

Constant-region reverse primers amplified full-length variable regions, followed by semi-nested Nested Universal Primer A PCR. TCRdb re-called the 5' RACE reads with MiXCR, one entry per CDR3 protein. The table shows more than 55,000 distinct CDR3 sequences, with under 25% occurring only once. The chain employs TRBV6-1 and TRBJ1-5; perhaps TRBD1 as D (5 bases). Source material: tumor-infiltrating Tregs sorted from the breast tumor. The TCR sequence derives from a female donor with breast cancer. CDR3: CAATAQGTYSNQPQHF. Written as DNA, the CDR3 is TGTGCCGCAACGGCCCAAGGGACGTATAGCAATCAGCCCCAGCATTTT.